The 30 T cell receptor beta chains given below trace back to one sample, sequenced in a study of cytomegalovirus exposure and HLA in healthy donors. The study ran its PCR with 60 Vbeta and 13 Jbeta primers. Produced via immunoSEQ multiplex PCR; TCRdb's table is partial and in-frame only. In all, the sample yields 120,000 to 150,000 clones. The specimen sequenced was PBMCs. The receptors shown here come from a young woman in good health and CMV-seronegative.

V gene TRBV4-1 combines with J gene TRBJ2-1; 8 bases map to TRBD2. Germline CDR1 MGHRA, CDR2 YSYEKL. V lost 7 bases and J lost 6; bases outside the gene matches: 8. The CDR3 extends over 14 amino acids. The CDR3 is CASTQREGVNEQFF. For the CDR3, the DNA is TGCGCCAGCACTCAACGGGAGGGAGTCAATGAGCAGTTCTTC.

The chain recombines TRBV6-5 with TRBJ2-7; D not certain. V was cut by 4 bases and J by 7 bases, with 8 bases left in between. This CDR3 contains 11 residues. Germline assignment: CDR1 MNHEY and CDR2 SVGAGI. The DNA for the CDR3 is TGTGCCAGCAGTTCTCCCCCGGAGCAGTACTTC. The encoded protein is CASSSPPEQYF.

This chain connects TRBV5-4 to TRBJ1-1; 7 nucleotides agree with TRBD1. The V and J ends lost 0 bases and 6 bases, in that order; junction bases with no gene match: 11. The CDR3 length is 16 residues. Germline CDR1 is SGHNT and CDR2 is YYREEE (reference sequence). The CDR3: CASSLGGGARGSEAFF. CDR3 coding DNA: TGTGCCAGCAGCTTGGGAGGGGGCGCGAGGGGATCTGAAGCTTTCTTT.

The gene calls are TRBV13 and TRBJ2-5; 7 bases map to TRBD1. With the DNA end fitting TRBJ2-7 better, the J assignment may be wrong. The germline V gene has CDR1 PRHDT and CDR2 FYEKMQ (reference sequence). CDR3 length: 14 amino acids. CDR3 DNA sequence: TGTGCCAGCAGCTCACCGGGACAGCGCTACGAGCAGTACTTC. This encodes CASSSPGQRYEQYF.

This rearrangement joins TRBV7-3 to TRBJ2-3, with no clear D. The length of the CDR3 is 12 residues. Germline CDR1 is SGHTA and CDR2 is FQGTGA. Trimming removed 3 bases from V and 8 bases from J, with 9 bases in between. Here the CDR3 reads CASSLSVGTQYF. In DNA form, the CDR3 reads TGTGCCAGCAGCTTGTCGGTCGGTACGCAGTATTTT.

The J gene is TRBJ1-2, the V gene TRBV7-9, with unresolved D. This CDR3 region has 16 residues. Germline V gene lookup returns CDR1 SEHNR and CDR2 FQNEAQ (reference sequence). V was trimmed by 5 bases and J by 6 bases, leaving 22 bases between them. The CDR3 region has the DNA TGTGCCAGCAGCCCCCGGGATCCGGGAGATAGGAATGGCTACACCTTC. Translating gives CASSPRDPGDRNGYTF.

J is TRBJ2-1 and V is TRBV4-1, with 10 positions matching TRBD2. Trimming cost V 5 bases and J 9 bases; bases outside gene matches: 7. The CDR3 sequence is 14 residues long. Germline CDR1 reads MGHRA; CDR2 reads YSYEKL. CDR3 sequence: CASSIAGGSSEQFF. DNA for the CDR3: TGCGCCAGCAGCATAGCGGGAGGTTCTAGTGAGCAGTTCTTC.

This chain joins TRBV19 and TRBJ2-6; no definite D call. Germline CDR1 and CDR2: LNHDA and SQIVND (reference sequence). This CDR3 contains 13 residues. V was pared by 3 bases and J by 7 bases, with 7 bases between. In DNA form, the CDR3 reads TGTGCCAGTAGTATCTCAGAAGCCAACGTCCTGACTTTC. It translates to CASSISEANVLTF.

The rearrangement joins TRBV4-1 to TRBJ2-1; TRBD2 matches 9 bases. The CDR3 covers 22 residues. With V trimmed by 0 bases and J by 3 bases, 21 bases remained unmatched. The V gene's germline CDR1 is MGHRA and CDR2 YSYEKL. The CDR3 spells CASSQDLGSVVAGEVVYNEQFF. CDR3 nucleotides: TGCGCCAGCAGCCAAGATCTTGGGTCTGTAGTAGCGGGAGAAGTCGTCTACAATGAGCAGTTCTTC.

V gene TRBV7-6 combines with J gene TRBJ2-1; D possibly uses TRBD1 or TRBD2 (9 bases each). In germline, CDR1 is SGHVS, CDR2 FNYEAQ. The CDR3 contains 18 residues. V lost 5 bases and J 8 bases, leaving 28 bases between the germline ends. CDR3 in amino acids: CASSPTGGGAGGIHEQFF. In DNA, the CDR3 is TGTGCCAGCAGCCCGACAGGGGGGGGAGCGGGAGGTATACATGAGCAGTTCTTC.

This chain links TRBV18 with TRBJ2-3; no clear D. Deletions cut 5 bases from V and 0 bases from J, with 9 bases between. The CDR3 totals 14 residues. Germline V gene sequence: CDR1 KGHSH, CDR2 LQKENI. The CDR3 is CASSAGRSTDTQYF. CDR3 bases: TGTGCCAGCTCAGCTGGCCGCAGCACAGATACGCAGTATTTT. The full variable domain, with the rest looked up from reference TRBV18 and TRBJ2-3, is NAGVMQNPRHLVRRRGQEARLRCSPMKGHSHVYWYRQLPEEGLKFMVYLQKENIIDESGMPKERFSAEFPKEGPSILRIQQVVRGDSAAYFCASSAGRSTDTQYFGPGTRLTVL.

V gene TRBV27 combines with J gene TRBJ2-1; tentatively, D is TRBD1 (5 bases). V was shortened by 9 bases and J by 4 bases, with 10 bases between the two germline ends. The CDR3 has 12 residues. Germline V gene data show CDR1 as MNHEY and CDR2 as SMNVEV (reference sequence). The CDR3 nucleotides read TGTGCCAGTCAGGGCAGTTACAATGAGCAGTTCTTC. This gives the protein CASQGSYNEQFF.

The chain carries TRBV4-1 and TRBJ1-5; tentative D call: TRBD1 (6 bases). Deletions cut 1 base from V and 6 bases from J, with 13 bases between. The CDR3 totals 15 residues. Germline V gene sequence: CDR1 MGHRA, CDR2 YSYEKL. The CDR3 coding sequence is TGCGCCAGCAGCCAAGCACAGGGCTCCTCTCAGCCCCAGCATTTT. This sequence encodes CASSQAQGSSQPQHF.

This chain connects TRBV2 to TRBJ2-5; 8 bases are a match to TRBD1. The ends lost 1 base at V and 2 bases at J; junction bases unmatched: 3. This CDR3 comprises 15 residues. The germline gives CDR1 SNHLY, CDR2 FYNNEI. The CDR3 loop is CASSEEQGVQETQYF. CDR3 bases: TGTGCCAGCAGTGAAGAACAGGGGGTTCAAGAGACCCAGTACTTC.

The chain is built from TRBV25-1 and TRBJ1-1; TRBD1 aligns across 7 bases. The CDR3 runs 13 residues. CDR1 and CDR2 (germline): MGHDK, SYGVNS. Losses at the gene ends were 4 bases for V and 10 bases for J; bases not matched to a gene: 9. Written as DNA, the CDR3 is TGTGCCAGCAGTGCGCACCAGGGGGTCGGAGCTTTCTTT. Translating gives CASSAHQGVGAFF.

The chain uses TRBV10-1 and TRBJ1-1; D is perhaps TRBD1 (6 bases). The CDR3 sequence is 13 residues long. V was pared by 6 bases and J by 1 base, with 9 bases between. Looked up from germline, CDR1 is WNHNN and CDR2 is SYGVQD (reference sequence). The CDR3 sequence: CASREDRNTEAFF. CDR3 DNA: TGCGCCAGCAGGGAGGACAGGAACACTGAAGCTTTCTTT.

The chain employs TRBV5-1 and TRBJ1-1; 8 bases agree with TRBD1. From germline, CDR1 is SGHRS and CDR2 YFSETQ. V lost 3 bases and J lost 5; bases outside the gene matches: 3. The CDR3 length is 13 residues. The CDR3 nucleotides read TGCGCCAGCAGCTCGACAGGGGTTACTGAAGCTTTCTTT. It is translated as CASSSTGVTEAFF.

The rearrangement links TRBV6-6 to TRBJ1-1; D remains unclear. V lost 10 bases and J 4 bases, leaving 13 bases between the germline ends. CDR3 length: 12 amino acids. Per germline, CDR1 MNHNY and CDR2 SVGAGI (reference sequence). Here the CDR3 DNA reads TGTGCCACCCAGGCGCTGGCCACTGAAGCTTTCTTT. The encoded protein is CATQALATEAFF.

This rearrangement joins TRBV6-5 to TRBJ2-1; perhaps TRBD1 as D (8 bases). Trimming cost V 6 bases and J 4 bases, with 13 bases left between them. The CDR3 runs 14 residues. From germline, CDR1 is MNHEY and CDR2 SVGAGI. CDR3 DNA sequence: TGTGCCAGCAGGAACAGGGGGGGATACAATGAGCAGTTCTTC. Translated, it gives CASRNRGGYNEQFF.

This chain links TRBV28 with TRBJ1-5, with D perhaps matching TRBD1 (5 bases). Per the germline V gene, CDR1 is MDHEN and CDR2 is SYDVKM. This CDR3 is 14 amino acids long. Trimming took off 3 bases at V and 5 bases at J, with 11 bases between the two ends. The CDR3 DNA follows: TGTGCCAGCAGTTTGGTAAGGGGTTATCAGCCCCAGCATTTT. Its protein is CASSLVRGYQPQHF.

The CDR3 sequence is CASSFGLAGGPHFF. For the CDR3, the DNA is TGTGCCAGCAGTTTCGGACTAGCGGGAGGGCCTCATTTCTTC. The chain is built from TRBV7-9 and TRBJ2-1; TRBD2 aligns across 15 bases. V lost 6 bases, J lost 16 bases, and 10 bases stayed unmatched. CDR3 size: 14 residues. CDR1 SEHNR and CDR2 FQNEAQ come from the germline V gene (reference sequence).

The rearrangement uses TRBV19 and TRBJ2-5; TRBD2 aligns across 9 bases. This CDR3 has 14 amino acids. V trimming: 7 bases; J trimming: 4 bases; junction bases outside the gene matches: 7. CDR1 is LNHDA and CDR2 is SQIVND in the germline V gene (reference sequence). This chain's CDR3 is CASKRTSVVETQYF. The CDR3, as DNA: TGTGCCAGTAAGAGGACTAGCGTGGTAGAGACCCAGTACTTC. The whole variable domain, filled in from reference TRBV19 and TRBJ2-5, reads DGGITQSPKYLFRKEGQNVTLSCEQNLNHDAMYWYRQDPGQGLRLIYYSQIVNDFQKGDIAEGYSVSREKKESFPLTVTSAQKNPTAFYLCASKRTSVVETQYFGPGTRLLVL.

The chain joins TRBV18 to TRBJ1-1, with TRBD1 as a possible D gene (5 bases). The length of the CDR3 is 13 residues. Germline values: CDR1 KGHSH, CDR2 LQKENI. Trimming cost V 3 bases and J 7 bases, with 12 bases left between them. The CDR3 loop reads CASSPSQGLEAFF. CDR3 sequence (DNA): TGTGCCAGCTCACCGTCCCAGGGCCTTGAAGCTTTCTTT.

With respect to this clone: One end of the junction does not line up with germline, which may come from a read error. The chain recombines TRBV7-7 with TRBJ1-3; a possible D gene is TRBD1 (6 bases). CDR1 SSHAT and CDR2 FNYEAQ come from the germline V gene (reference sequence). The CDR3 sequence is 13 residues long. The CDR3 loop reads CASSSGQGNTIYF. DNA for the CDR3: TGTGCTAGCAGCTCTGGACAGGGAAACACCATATATTTT.

The chain carries TRBV4-3 and TRBJ1-1; D unclear. The V and J ends lost 0 bases and 1 base respectively, with 15 bases between them. CDR3 size: 17 residues. The germline V gene has CDR1 LGHNA and CDR2 YSLEER. In DNA, the CDR3 is TGCGCCAGCAGCCAAGACGCTCTACTTTTTACGAACACTGAAGCTTTCTTT. Its protein product is CASSQDALLFTNTEAFF.

The chain uses TRBV30 and TRBJ1-2, with D perhaps matching TRBD1 (6 bases). The CDR3 consists of 15 residues. Germline CDR1 and CDR2: GTSNPN and SVGIG (reference sequence). Trimming stripped 0 bases from V and 7 bases from J, with 18 bases between. The CDR3 coding sequence is TGTGCCTGGAGTGTTTCCGGAGCAGGGGTGGGTGGCTACACCTTC. Protein: CAWSVSGAGVGGYTF. Filled out from reference TRBV30 and TRBJ1-2, the complete variable domain reads SQTIHQWPATLVQPVGSPLSLECTVEGTSNPNLYWYRQAAGRGLQLLFYSVGIGQISSEVPQNLSASRPQDRQFILSSKKLLLSDSGFYLCAWSVSGAGVGGYTFGSGTRLTVV.

The rearrangement joins TRBV6-1 to TRBJ2-7, with 7 nucleotides matching TRBD1. V lost 6 bases and J lost 3; bases outside the gene matches: 8. CDR3 size: 14 residues. Germline CDR1 and CDR2: MNHNS and SASEGT. In DNA, the CDR3 is TGTGCCAGCAGGCCCGATAGGGACAGCTACGAGCAGTACTTC. Amino acids: CASRPDRDSYEQYF.

The chain links TRBV5-5 to TRBJ2-1; TRBD2 matches 9 bases. The CDR3 runs to 16 residues. The J segment lost 7 bases and the V segment lost 3 bases, leaving 11 bases of the junction unmatched. CDR1 is SGHKS and CDR2 is YYEKEE in the germline V gene (reference sequence). The CDR3 reads CASSSGTTSGHNEQFF. CDR3 in DNA: TGTGCCAGCAGCTCCGGTACGACTAGCGGACATAATGAGCAGTTCTTC.

V is TRBV7-2 and J is TRBJ2-1, with 8 bases that match TRBD2. The trim removed 1 base at V and 6 bases at J, leaving 5 bases unmatched. Germline CDR1 reads SGHTA; CDR2 reads FQGNSA. The CDR3 loop spans 15 amino acids. The CDR3 DNA sequence: TGTGCCAGCAGCTTAGACGGGAGGGGGGGCAATGAGCAGTTCTTC. This codes for CASSLDGRGGNEQFF.

The chain couples TRBV5-8 to TRBJ1-2; 8 nucleotides line up with TRBD1. CDR1 and CDR2 from the germline V gene are SGHTS and YDEGEE. This CDR3 has 17 residues. J was trimmed by 3 bases and V by 4 bases; bases with no gene match: 14. This CDR3 is CASSQWTGPADHYGYTF. For the CDR3, the DNA is TGTGCCAGCAGCCAATGGACAGGGCCCGCAGACCACTATGGCTACACCTTC.